Following are 20 T cell receptor beta chains from one sample sequenced in a study of blood T cells in healthy people across ages. For the second PCR, which ran for about 6 to 12 cycles, a sample-barcoded 5' primer and a J-beta primer mix were used. MiXCR, run by TCRdb on the 5' RACE reads, gives a single entry per CDR3 protein. The sample has over 600,000 distinct CDR3 sequences; roughly three fifths are singletons. Input material: blood. The receptors were sampled from a man aged 40-55 years in good health.

V and J are TRBV29-1 and TRBJ2-7; D is unresolved. Germline V CDR1 and CDR2: SQVTM, ANQGSEA. V lost 7 bases and J lost 0, with 16 bases in between. The CDR3 runs to 14 residues. The DNA for the CDR3 is TGCAGCGCGCTTATCCCTCGCAACTCCTACGAGCAGTACTTC. Protein sequence: CSALIPRNSYEQYF.

This clonotype was counted between two and nine times. The chain links TRBV29-1 to TRBJ1-1; 7 nucleotides line up with TRBD1. The germline V gene has CDR1 SQVTM and CDR2 ANQGSEA. Unmatched junction bases numbered 12, after V lost 7 bases and J lost 10 bases. The CDR3 totals 12 residues. This CDR3 is CSALRGRFSAFF. DNA for the CDR3: TGCAGCGCTCTAAGGGGGCGGTTTTCAGCTTTCTTT.

The chain joins TRBV28 to TRBJ2-7; D gene unclear. Germline values: CDR1 MDHEN, CDR2 SYDVKM. This CDR3 is built from 13 residues. V lost 7 bases to trimming and J lost 4 bases, with 14 bases between them. The CDR3 region is CASKEQRPYEQYF. The CDR3 bases are TGTGCCAGCAAGGAACAGCGACCATACGAGCAGTACTTC.

This clonotype was seen many times. The V and J genes are TRBV5-6 and TRBJ2-5, with a weak D call TRBD2 (5 bases). Germline CDR1 reads SGHDT; CDR2 reads YYEEEE. The CDR3 is 14 residues long. V gave up 3 bases and J gave up 5 bases, with 14 bases separating them. CDR3 sequence (DNA): TGTGCCAGCAGCTCACTCAAGTGGGAGGAGACCCAGTACTTC. Translated: CASSSLKWEETQYF. Using reference TRBV5-6 and TRBJ2-5 for the parts outside the CDR3, the full variable domain is DAGVTQSPTHLIKTRGQQVTLRCSPKSGHDTVSWYQQALGQGPQFIFQYYEEEERQRGNFPDRFSGHQFPNYSSELNVNALLLGDSALYLCASSSLKWEETQYFGPGTRLLVL.

The chain is built from TRBV12-3 or TRBV12-4 and TRBJ1-6; maybe TRBD1 (6 bases). The V and J ends lost 6 bases and 12 bases respectively, with 21 bases between them. This CDR3 spans 15 amino acids. This CDR3 reads CASRLRGDTLGPLHF. The CDR3 DNA reads TGTGCCAGCAGGCTTAGAGGGGACACCCTAGGACCCCTCCACTTT.

There are a few counts of this clonotype. This sequence joins TRBV19 and TRBJ2-7, with D possibly being TRBD1 (7 bases). This CDR3 region has 12 residues. The V end lost 5 bases, the J end lost 8 bases, and 13 bases lay between the germline ends. From germline, CDR1 is LNHDA and CDR2 SQIVND (reference sequence). The CDR3 region is CASSPGGGQQYF. The CDR3 region has the DNA TGTGCCAGTAGTCCAGGAGGGGGCCAGCAGTACTTC.

The chain combines TRBV13 with TRBJ2-5, with D uncertain. V was trimmed by 6 bases and J by 1 base, leaving 9 bases between them. This CDR3 contains 13 residues. Per germline, CDR1 PRHDT and CDR2 FYEKMQ (reference sequence). CDR3 region: CASRFAFQETQYF. CDR3 coding DNA: TGTGCCAGCAGATTTGCATTCCAAGAGACCCAGTACTTC.

The V call is TRBV12-3 or TRBV12-4, the J call TRBJ2-1; the D gene is possibly TRBD2 (6 bases). The V end lost 0 bases, the J end lost 5 bases, and 11 bases lay between the germline ends. The CDR3 is made up of 15 amino acids. This CDR3 is CASSLAPSANNEQFF. CDR3 nucleotides: TGTGCCAGCAGTTTAGCGCCTAGCGCAAACAATGAGCAGTTCTTC.

The rearrangement joins TRBV6-5 to TRBJ2-7; D not certain. The CDR3 sequence is 14 residues long. V was trimmed by 7 bases and J by 1 base, leaving 14 bases between them. The germline CDR1 and CDR2 sequences are MNHEY and SVGAGI. The CDR3 sequence: CASTTADASYEQYF. The CDR3 DNA is TGTGCCAGCACTACCGCGGACGCGTCCTACGAGCAGTACTTC.

This clonotype came up a few times. This chain links TRBV6-5 with TRBJ1-1, with TRBD1 as a possible D gene (5 bases). Per germline, CDR1 MNHEY and CDR2 SVGAGI. This CDR3 is 14 amino acids long. V was clipped by 0 bases and J by 2 bases, with 7 bases between them. CDR3 in DNA: TGTGCCAGCAGTTACTCCAGGGACAACACTGAAGCTTTCTTT. Its protein product is CASSYSRDNTEAFF.

The CDR3 region is CASSESLRRDEKLFF. DNA for the CDR3: TGTGCCAGCAGTGAATCCCTCCGGAGGGATGAAAAACTGTTTTTT. The V and J genes are TRBV25-1 and TRBJ1-4; D remains unclear. The CDR3 length is 15 residues. V dropped 1 base and J dropped 6 bases, with 12 bases sitting between them. From germline, CDR1 is MGHDK and CDR2 SYGVNS.

The chain joins TRBV7-9 to TRBJ1-6, with a possible D match to TRBD1 (6 bases). Trimming took off 1 base at V and 7 bases at J, with 8 bases between the two ends. Germline values: CDR1 SEHNR, CDR2 FQNEAQ (reference sequence). CDR3 length equals 14 residues. The CDR3 DNA reads as TGTGCCAGCAGCTTAGGGGGGGCGAATTCACCCCTCCACTTT. Translation: CASSLGGANSPLHF.

This chain connects TRBV28 to TRBJ1-1; unclear D gene. The V gene lost 1 base and the J gene lost 6 bases, with 9 bases spanning the gap. The CDR3 totals 13 residues. Germline V gene data show CDR1 as MDHEN and CDR2 as SYDVKM. The CDR3, as DNA: TGTGCCAGCAGTTTATACCCAGTTTCTGAAGCTTTCTTT. It translates to CASSLYPVSEAFF.

The V call is TRBV12-5, the J call TRBJ2-5, with 9 nucleotides matching TRBD2. V was pared by 2 bases and J by 6 bases, with 10 bases of the junction left unmatched. This CDR3 spans 16 amino acids. Germline loops: CDR1 LGHNT, CDR2 FRNRAP. In DNA form, the CDR3 reads TGTGCTAGTGGTTTGCCCTCAGCGGGAGGCCCCCAGACCCAGTACTTC. Amino acids: CASGLPSAGGPQTQYF.

This clonotype was seen a handful of times. The CDR3 DNA follows: TGCAGTGCTAGAGGGATCGGGCTTGGGGGTGGAGATACGCAGTATTTT. Protein sequence: CSARGIGLGGGDTQYF. The rearrangement links TRBV20-1 to TRBJ2-3; D might be TRBD1 or TRBD2, each matching 5 bases. Per the germline V gene, CDR1 is DFQATT and CDR2 is SNEGSKA (reference sequence). The CDR3 spans 16 residues. V was trimmed by 1 base and J by 5 bases, leaving 19 bases between them.

The J gene is TRBJ2-3, the V gene TRBV28; D not resolved. CDR3 length: 14 amino acids. V was shortened by 8 bases and J by 0 bases, with 12 bases between the two germline ends. Germline V gives CDR1 MDHEN, CDR2 SYDVKM. In DNA form, the CDR3 reads TGTGCCAGCCGTAGCACCCAAAGCACAGATACGCAGTATTTT. Translating it yields CASRSTQSTDTQYF. The whole variable domain, remainder taken from reference TRBV28 and TRBJ2-3, is DVKVTQSSRYLVKRTGEKVFLECVQDMDHENMFWYRQDPGLGLRLIYFSYDVKMKEKGDIPEGYSVSREKKERFSLILESASTNQTSMYLCASRSTQSTDTQYFGPGTRLTVL.

This clonotype appeared a few times. This sequence joins TRBV10-3 and TRBJ2-5; no reliable D call. Trimming left V 4 bases short and J 0 bases short, with 6 bases between. CDR1 is ENHRY and CDR2 is SYGVKD in the germline V gene. The CDR3 is made up of 13 amino acids. As DNA, the CDR3 is TGTGCCATCAGTGCAATTGACCAAGAGACCCAGTACTTC. Translated: CAISAIDQETQYF.

The chain employs TRBV9 and TRBJ2-1; 8 bases fit TRBD2. CDR1 SGDLS and CDR2 YYNGEE come from the germline V gene. The CDR3 runs 15 residues. Losses at the gene ends were 0 bases for V and 3 bases for J; bases not matched to a gene: 2. CDR3 DNA sequence: TGTGCCAGCAGCGTAGATAGCGGGGACTACAATGAGCAGTTCTTC. Translating gives CASSVDSGDYNEQFF.

This clonotype was found a few times. The chain combines TRBV4-3 with TRBJ2-3; D gene unclear. The ends were cut back, 0 bases at V and 3 bases at J, with 10 bases in the middle. Germline CDR1 reads LGHNA; CDR2 reads YSLEER. This CDR3 has 15 amino acids. As DNA, the CDR3 is TGCGCCAGCAGCCAAGACGGAACGAGGACAGATACGCAGTATTTT. Translation: CASSQDGTRTDTQYF.

Concerning this clonotype itself: Given the absence of the conserved phenylalanine or tryptophan at the CDR3 end, a read error is likely. This chain joins TRBV5-5 and TRBJ1-1; tentative D call: TRBD1 (5 bases). The germline V gene has CDR1 SGHKS and CDR2 YYEKEE (reference sequence). V shed 2 bases and J shed 4 bases, with 15 bases lying between them. The CDR3 covers 15 residues. The CDR3 reads CASSFATWGGTEAFI. Here the CDR3 DNA reads TGTGCCAGCAGCTTCGCGACGTGGGGGGGCACTGAAGCTTTCATT.